The 21 T cell receptor beta chains listed next were all sequenced from one sample in a study of beta chain features in type 1 diabetes. Their specific antigens are unknown. Points from the study as a whole: TCRB CDR3 length was moderately but significantly reduced in all four CD4+ subsets of Type 1 diabetes patients.

TCRB transcripts that were expressed got sequenced, as all of the isolated RNA had been reverse transcribed. Profiling relied on immunoSEQ multiplex PCR, and the TCRdb table lists in-frame clones only, not all of them. This table has around 690,000 clones, 9.5% to 15% appearing once. The sequenced material came from naive CD4+ T cells from blood. The receptors originated from a man aged 25 to 40 with type 1 diabetes.

This clone was counted a few times. This chain links TRBV6-1 with TRBJ2-1, with D unclear. Trimming removed 6 bases from V and 9 bases from J, with 12 bases in between. Per germline, CDR1 MNHNS and CDR2 SASEGT. The CDR3 extends over 12 amino acids. The CDR3 region is CASSLPRAEQFF. In DNA, the CDR3 is TGTGCCAGCAGCCTACCCCGTGCTGAGCAGTTCTTC.

The chain carries TRBV11-2 and TRBJ1-2; D perhaps matches TRBD1 (5 bases). The germline V and J ends were trimmed by 5 bases and 3 bases, with 10 bases remaining between them. In germline, CDR1 is SGHAT, CDR2 FQNNGV. This CDR3 is built from 13 residues. CDR3 residues: CASSVGTDYGYTF. In nucleotides, the CDR3 is TGTGCCAGCAGCGTAGGGACGGACTATGGCTACACCTTC.

The CDR3 DNA follows: TGTGCCAGCAGCCTGATGGGTGAGCAGTTCTTC. Protein product: CASSLMGEQFF. The chain couples TRBV13 to TRBJ2-1; no firm D call. Germline V gene sequence: CDR1 PRHDT, CDR2 FYEKMQ (reference sequence). Trimming took 5 bases from V and 9 from J, leaving 8 bases between them. This CDR3 has 11 amino acids.

This clone was recorded a few times. V and J are TRBV4-3 and TRBJ2-7; 11 nucleotides line up with TRBD2. Trimming removed 4 bases from V and 0 bases from J; junction bases left unmatched: 5. Germline loops: CDR1 LGHNA, CDR2 YSLEER. The CDR3 has 16 amino acids. Here the CDR3 DNA reads TGCGCCAGCAGCCCTTATCTAGCGGGGGGCTCCTACGAGCAGTACTTC. Protein sequence: CASSPYLAGGSYEQYF.

In this sample, this clone turned up a few times. The chain uses TRBV2 and TRBJ2-1, with a possible D match to TRBD2 (6 bases). Germline CDR1 is SNHLY and CDR2 is FYNNEI. V was clipped by 6 bases and J by 7 bases, with 22 bases between them. The CDR3 is 16 amino acids. The CDR3 spells CASRGPVGGSPNEQFF. CDR3 DNA: TGTGCCAGCAGGGGCCCGGTAGGAGGGAGCCCAAATGAGCAGTTCTTC.

In this sample, this clone turned up a few times. This chain connects TRBV5-1 to TRBJ1-4; 7 bases match TRBD1. Germline loops: CDR1 SGHRS, CDR2 YFSETQ. V dropped 5 bases and J dropped 3; count of bases not matched to a gene: 7. The CDR3 has 15 amino acids. In nucleotides, the CDR3 is TGCGCCAGCAGTCGGACGACAGGGTCTAATGAAAAACTGTTTTTT. It is translated as CASSRTTGSNEKLFF.

This clone came up a few times. The chain couples TRBV7-6 to TRBJ2-1; D is undetermined. The V and J ends lost 5 bases and 4 bases respectively, with 6 bases between them. Germline CDR1 is SGHVS and CDR2 is FNYEAQ. The CDR3 extends over 12 amino acids. The CDR3 bases are TGTGCCAGCAGCCACCATTACAATGAGCAGTTCTTC. This encodes CASSHHYNEQFF. Supplemented by reference TRBV7-6 and TRBJ2-1, the full variable domain reads GAGVSQSPRYKVTKRGQDVALRCDPISGHVSLYWYRQALGQGPEFLTYFNYEAQQDKSGLPNDRFSAERPEGSISTLTIQRTEQRDSAMYRCASSHHYNEQFFGPGTRLTVL.

This clone was seen a few times. V usage is TRBV9 and J usage is TRBJ2-6; D is possibly TRBD1 (6 bases). The V and J ends lost 0 bases and 3 bases respectively, with 19 bases between them. This CDR3 has 19 residues. CDR1 is SGDLS, CDR2 YYNGEE, per germline. CDR3 sequence: CASSVATDTGKGGANVLTF. The DNA for the CDR3 is TGTGCCAGCAGCGTAGCTACTGACACAGGGAAAGGTGGGGCCAACGTCCTGACTTTC.

V gene TRBV18 combines with J gene TRBJ1-4; 8 nucleotides agree with TRBD1. The CDR3 has 13 amino acids. V lost 6 bases and J lost 8; bases outside the gene matches: 5. Germline V gene lookup returns CDR1 KGHSH and CDR2 LQKENI. The CDR3 here is CASSQGAQEKLFF. In nucleotides, the CDR3 is TGTGCCAGCTCCCAGGGGGCGCAGGAAAAACTGTTTTTT.

This clone appeared a few times. CDR3 sequence (DNA): TGTGCCAGCACTATGGAGGGCGGCACTGAAGCTTTCTTT. Translation: CASTMEGGTEAFF. The rearrangement uses TRBV2 and TRBJ1-1; D ambiguous. With 7 bases removed from V and 4 bases from J, the gap between germline ends came to 13 bases. The CDR3 totals 13 residues. The V gene's germline CDR1 is SNHLY and CDR2 FYNNEI.

This clone was detected only a few times. The rearrangement joins TRBV18 to TRBJ1-2; D is undetermined. This CDR3 region has 12 residues. Germline values: CDR1 KGHSH, CDR2 LQKENI. V dropped 0 bases and J dropped 10 bases, with 9 bases sitting between them. For the CDR3, the DNA is TGTGCCAGCTCACCACCAGTCGGCCACTACACCTTC. This gives the protein CASSPPVGHYTF.

Only a few counts were recorded for this clone. The chain employs TRBV7-2 and TRBJ1-2; D not certain. Trimming took 1 base from V and 1 from J, leaving 16 bases between them. The CDR3 has 17 amino acids. Germline loops: CDR1 SGHTA, CDR2 FQGNSA. The CDR3 DNA is TGTGCCAGCAGCTTAGGACAAGGGTGGCCAGATAACTATGGCTACACCTTC. It encodes CASSLGQGWPDNYGYTF.

This clone has only a few counts. The V and J genes are TRBV9 and TRBJ1-3; D remains unclear. The CDR3 runs to 14 residues. The germline V gene has CDR1 SGDLS and CDR2 YYNGEE. V gave up 0 bases and J gave up 1 base, with 5 bases separating them. The CDR3 sequence: CASSVGASGNTIYF. The CDR3, as DNA: TGTGCCAGCAGCGTAGGGGCTTCTGGAAACACCATATATTTT. Variable domain in full (rest from reference TRBV9 and TRBJ1-3): DSGVTQTPKHLITATGQRVTLRCSPRSGDLSVYWYQQSLDQGLQFLIQYYNGEERAKGNILERFSAQQFPDLHSELNLSSLELGDSALYFCASSVGASGNTIYFGEGSWLTVV.

This sequence joins TRBV7-9 and TRBJ2-2, with 7 bases that match TRBD1. CDR1 SEHNR and CDR2 FQNEAQ come from the germline V gene (reference sequence). Unmatched junction bases numbered 7, after V lost 0 bases and J lost 3 bases. The CDR3 is 17 residues long. The CDR3 coding sequence is TGTGCCAGCAGCTTAGCTTCGGACAGGTTCGACACCGGGGAGCTGTTTTTT. Protein product: CASSLASDRFDTGELFF.

This clone was seen only a few times. This chain joins TRBV29-1 and TRBJ1-1; no firm D call. The CDR3 extends over 12 amino acids. Germline V gives CDR1 SQVTM, CDR2 ANQGSEA. Trimming removed 7 bases from V and 1 base from J, with 10 bases in between. The CDR3 is CSGFVPNTEAFF. DNA of the CDR3: TGCAGCGGTTTTGTTCCGAACACTGAAGCTTTCTTT.

The sample holds a few counts of this clone. The rearrangement links TRBV25-1 to TRBJ1-2; D is uncertain. The CDR3 contains 14 residues. Germline CDR1 and CDR2: MGHDK and SYGVNS. Trimming took off 2 bases at V and 4 bases at J, with 11 bases between the two ends. This CDR3 is CASSEPGISYGYTF. Written as DNA, the CDR3 is TGTGCCAGCAGTGAACCGGGCATATCCTATGGCTACACCTTC.

The chain joins TRBV6-5 to TRBJ1-2; 7 nucleotides match TRBD1. With V trimmed by 2 bases and J by 1 base, 7 bases remained unmatched. The CDR3 has 16 amino acids. The V gene's germline CDR1 is MNHEY and CDR2 SVGAGI. CDR3 protein: CASSYSPDRSNYGYTF. CDR3 sequence (DNA): TGTGCCAGCAGTTACAGTCCGGACAGGAGTAACTATGGCTACACCTTC.

This clone showed up many times. The chain recombines TRBV5-1 with TRBJ1-4; D remains unclear. The germline V and J ends were trimmed by 4 bases and 4 bases, with 8 bases remaining between them. The CDR3 spans 13 residues. From germline, CDR1 is SGHRS and CDR2 YFSETQ. In DNA form, the CDR3 reads TGCGCCAGCAGCCTCAACGTTAATGAAAAACTGTTTTTT. Residues: CASSLNVNEKLFF. The full variable domain, rest sourced from reference TRBV5-1 and TRBJ1-4, is KAGVTQTPRYLIKTRGQQVTLSCSPISGHRSVSWYQQTPGQGLQFLFEYFSETQRNKGNFPGRFSGRQFSNSRSEMNVSTLELGDSALYLCASSLNVNEKLFFGSGTQLSVL.

This rearrangement joins TRBV29-1 to TRBJ2-5; D unclear. V gave up 4 bases and J gave up 1 base, with 10 bases separating them. Germline lookup yields CDR1 SQVTM and CDR2 ANQGSEA. The length of the CDR3 is 13 residues. CDR3 sequence reads: CSVGLGIQETQYF. CDR3 in DNA: TGCAGCGTTGGGTTGGGGATCCAAGAGACCCAGTACTTC.

CDR3 in amino acids: CASSLAGIADTQYF. The CDR3 bases are TGTGCCAGCAGCTTAGCAGGGATCGCAGATACGCAGTATTTT. V and J are TRBV7-3 and TRBJ2-3, with D possibly matching TRBD1 (5 bases). Germline CDR1 SGHTA, CDR2 FQGTGA. The CDR3 runs 14 residues. The V end lost 2 bases, the J end lost 4 bases, and 10 bases lay between the germline ends.

For this clone: The identical CDR3 is also encoded by other nucleotide sequences in the sample. V and J are TRBV19 and TRBJ2-3; no definite D call. Germline V gene data show CDR1 as LNHDA and CDR2 as SQIVND (reference sequence). CDR3 length equals 11 residues. The germline V and J ends were trimmed by 3 bases and 4 bases, with 2 bases remaining between them. CDR3 loop: CASSISDTQYF. The CDR3, as DNA: TGTGCCAGTAGTATTTCAGATACGCAGTATTTT.